This T cell receptor (beta chain) was sequenced during a study of blood T cell repertoires in COVID-19. Per the original methods: Amplification with reference gene primers provided the estimates of nucleated cell counts. Using immunoSEQ multiplex PCR, the repertoire was profiled, and TCRdb retains in-frame clones only, with some absent. That table is the source of V, J and clone size, and D and trimming were worked out from the DNA. The sample includes over 85,000 clones, about four fifths of them seen just once. Looked up from germline, CDR1 is MNHNY and CDR2 is SVGAGI (reference sequence). V shed 7 bases and J shed 2 bases, with 15 bases lying between them. The CDR3 has 14 residues.

The source material was peripheral blood. The V and J genes are TRBV6-6 and TRBJ2-7, with TRBD1 as a possible D gene (6 bases). The sequence was collected from a woman in her sixties or seventies with acute or convalescent COVID-19. Here the CDR3 DNA reads TGTGCCAGCACAATTACTCAGGGGACCTACGAGCAGTACTTC. It encodes CASTITQGTYEQYF.